This record concerns one T cell receptor (beta chain) sequence. This specimen comes from a study of cytomegalovirus exposure and HLA in healthy donors. Trimming stripped 6 bases from V and 6 bases from J, with 17 bases between. Germline CDR1 and CDR2: LNHDA and SQIVND (reference sequence). CDR3 length equals 14 residues. The protocol was immunoSEQ multiplex PCR, while the TCRdb copy is restricted to in-frame clones and leaves out a portion. This table holds around 60,000 clones, around 95% found once. The receptor was isolated from a woman aged 18-29 years in good health and CMV-seropositive. Sequencing was done on a sample of PBMCs. The chain combines TRBV19 with TRBJ1-1; possibly TRBD1 for D (6 bases). CDR3 loop: CASRDPRGRAEAFF. Here the CDR3 DNA reads TGTGCCAGTAGAGACCCCAGGGGACGCGCTGAAGCTTTCTTT.